The rows below give T cell receptor beta chains drawn from one sample of a study of blood T cell repertoires in COVID-19. Generated by immunoSEQ multiplex PCR, the TCRdb table keeps only in-frame clones and is missing some. The table shows 490,000 or so clones, with 75% to 90% occurring only once. Sequences were obtained from PBMCs or T cells enriched from blood (not recorded which). Receptors were obtained from a woman aged 55-70 years who had recovered from COVID-19. Both conserved end residues are part of each CDR3. D genes are given only for firm matches. The size entry is marked missing in some rows and otherwise reads once, few, many or a size class.

J,V,size,D,CDR3,DNA
TRBJ2-3,TRBV5-1,NA,TRBD1,CASSLPRTGAVGDTQYF,TGCGCCAGCAGCCTCCCAAGGACAGGGGCAGTCGGAGATACGCAGTATTTT
TRBJ1-2,TRBV24-1,NA,TRBD1,CATRGQGEYGYTF,TGTGCCACCAGAGGACAGGGGGAATATGGCTACACCTTC
TRBJ1-1,TRBV5-1,few,NA,CASSLEQLGDTEAFF,TGCGCCAGCAGCTTGGAACAACTGGGAGACACTGAAGCTTTCTTT
TRBJ1-6,TRBV20-1,NA,NA,CSASGRQDSPLHF,TGCAGTGCTAGTGGGCGACAGGATTCACCCCTCCACTTT
TRBJ1-1,TRBV12-3/TRBV12-4,NA,NA,CASSFRGTEAFF,TGTGCCAGCAGTTTCCGGGGGACTGAAGCTTTCTTT
TRBJ1-1,TRBV5-1,NA,NA,CASSRGTEAFF,TGCGCCAGCAGCCGGGGGACGGAAGCTTTCTTT
TRBJ2-4,TRBV4-1,NA,NA,CASSLQGGPSSISKNIQYF,TGCGCCAGCAGCCTACAGGGTGGACCCTCGAGCATATCCAAAAACATTCAGTACTTC
TRBJ2-1,TRBV30,NA,TRBD1,CAWSVPNRDRGALF,TGTGCCTGGAGTGTCCCCAATAGGGACAGGGGCGCGCTCTTC
TRBJ2-5,TRBV5-4,NA,TRBD2,CASSSSLAGGMETQYF,TGTGCCAGCAGCTCCTCTCTCGCGGGGGGCATGGAGACCCAGTACTTC
TRBJ2-1,TRBV6-6,NA,NA,CAASDSYNEQFF,TGTGCCGCCTCAGACTCTTACAATGAGCAGTTCTTC
TRBJ1-1,TRBV3-1/TRBV3-2,NA,TRBD1,CASSQGTGTDFF,TGTGCCAGCAGCCAAGGGACAGGGACGGATTTCTTT
TRBJ2-1,TRBV10-2,NA,TRBD2,CASSESKPSGDFF,TGCGCCAGCAGTGAGTCTAAACCTAGCGGGGATTTCTTC
TRBJ2-1,TRBV9,NA,TRBD1,CASSFWDRAGNEQFF,TGTGCCAGCAGCTTCTGGGACAGGGCTGGCAATGAGCAGTTCTTC
TRBJ1-1,TRBV30,NA,NA,CAWSSGFGGARNMNTEAFF,TGTGCCTGGAGTTCTGGATTCGGGGGGGCCCGTAATATGAACACTGAAGCTTTCTTT
TRBJ1-1,TRBV14,NA,NA,CASSQFRTEAFF,TGTGCCAGCAGCCAATTCAGAACTGAAGCTTTCTTT
TRBJ1-2,TRBV11-2,once,NA,CASSLDLANYGYTF,TGTGCCAGCAGCTTAGACTTAGCTAACTATGGCTACACCTTC
TRBJ1-5,TRBV6-5,NA,NA,CASNGQPSRPQHF,TGTGCCAGCAACGGACAGCCTAGTAGGCCCCAGCATTTT
TRBJ2-7,TRBV19,NA,NA,CASSIGGGPYEQYF,TGTGCCAGTAGTATTGGCGGCGGCCCCTACGAGCAGTACTTC